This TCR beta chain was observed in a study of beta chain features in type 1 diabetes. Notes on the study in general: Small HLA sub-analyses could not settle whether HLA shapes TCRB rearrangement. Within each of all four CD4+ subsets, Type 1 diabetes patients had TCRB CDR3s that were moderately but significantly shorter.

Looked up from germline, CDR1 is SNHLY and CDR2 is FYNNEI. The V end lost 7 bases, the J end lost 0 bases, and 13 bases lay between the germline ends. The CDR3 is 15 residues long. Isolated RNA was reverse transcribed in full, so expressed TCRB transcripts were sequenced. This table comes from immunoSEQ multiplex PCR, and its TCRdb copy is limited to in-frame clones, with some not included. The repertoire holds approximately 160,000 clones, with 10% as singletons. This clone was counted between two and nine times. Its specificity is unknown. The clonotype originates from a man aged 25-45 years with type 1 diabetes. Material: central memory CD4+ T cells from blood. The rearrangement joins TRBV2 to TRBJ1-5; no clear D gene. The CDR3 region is CASNPSGYSNQPQHF. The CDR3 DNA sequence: TGTGCCAGCAACCCATCGGGGTATAGCAATCAGCCCCAGCATTTT.